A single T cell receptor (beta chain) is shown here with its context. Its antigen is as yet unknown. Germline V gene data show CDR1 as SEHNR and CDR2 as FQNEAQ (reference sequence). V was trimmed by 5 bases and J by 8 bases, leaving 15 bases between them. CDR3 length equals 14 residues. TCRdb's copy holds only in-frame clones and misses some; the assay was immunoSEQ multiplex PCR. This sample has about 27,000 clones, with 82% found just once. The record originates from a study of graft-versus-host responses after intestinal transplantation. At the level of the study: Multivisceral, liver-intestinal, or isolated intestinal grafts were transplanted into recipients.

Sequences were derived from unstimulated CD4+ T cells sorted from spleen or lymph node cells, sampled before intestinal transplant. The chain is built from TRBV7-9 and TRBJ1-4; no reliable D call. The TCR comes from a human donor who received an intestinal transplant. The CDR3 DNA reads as TGTGCCAGCAGCCCCCGGACCTCTTGGGAAAAACTGTTTTTT. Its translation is CASSPRTSWEKLFF. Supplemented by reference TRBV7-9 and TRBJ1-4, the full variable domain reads DTGVSQNPRHKITKRGQNVTFRCDPISEHNRLYWYRQTLGQGPEFLTYFQNEAQLEKSRLLSDRFSAERPKGSFSTLEIQRTEQGDSAMYLCASSPRTSWEKLFFGSGTQLSVL.